This T cell receptor beta chain was captured in a study of cytomegalovirus exposure and HLA in healthy donors. Study conclusions and caveats: The productive fraction for most TCR beta V segments was about 90% or about 30% in an earlier analysis. A likely sequencing artifact accounted for one observed cluster of highly shared sequence variants. Diagnosis of cytomegalovirus status made by the classifier reportedly showed high specificity and sensitivity. An apparent linkage of common viral pathogens to several of the most significant clusters emerged in a later analysis.

The PCR made use of 60 Vbeta and 13 Jbeta primers. Libraries were prepared by immunoSEQ multiplex PCR; TCRdb keeps only in-frame clonotypes and omits some of them. The data hold 180,000 or so clones, with just over 70% observed a single time. Concerning this clone: Its antigen is not known.

V was clipped by 3 bases and J by 7 bases, with 16 bases between them. The CDR3 covers 15 residues. Germline V lookup: CDR1 LNHDA, CDR2 SQIVND (reference sequence). The receptor was isolated from a human donor in good health. The chain links TRBV19 to TRBJ1-3; tentatively, D is TRBD1 (5 bases). The sample was PBMCs. The CDR3 sequence is CASSIRQGQGNTIYF. CDR3 DNA: TGTGCCAGTAGTATTCGGCAGGGTCAAGGGAACACCATATATTTT.